The clone carrying this TCR beta chain was seen a few times. Its matching antigen is unknown. The entry originates in a study of a mutant IDH1 vaccine in newly diagnosed glioma. Overall study context: Administration of eight vaccinations to patients took place in weeks 1, 3, 5, 7, 11, 15, 19, 23. The initiation of vaccination occurred 4-6 weeks after radiotherapy alone, or with temozolomide cycles. Standard pretreatment was either radiotherapy, temozolomide, or, for most, radiochemotherapy with temozolomide. Findings of the study overall: Induction of immune responses by the vaccine occurred in 85% to 95% of patients.

Assay used: immunoSEQ multiplex PCR; TCRdb lists only in-frame clones, some missing. The table shows around 120,000 clones, with roughly 75% occurring only once. Time point of the sample: week 11, during vaccination. Topical imiquimod was applied with each vaccine dose, which held 300 ug of mutant IDH1 20-mer peptide. The source was PBMCs, collected from a glioma patient whose treatment included an IDH1 peptide vaccine. This clonotype originated in a middle-aged man with glioma.

CDR3 sequence (DNA): TGTGCCAGCCGACAGACCAACACCGGGGAGCTGTTTTTT. This gives the protein CASRQTNTGELFF. The J gene is TRBJ2-2, the V gene TRBV6-1; D is perhaps TRBD1 (5 bases). CDR1 and CDR2 from the germline V gene are MNHNS and SASEGT. The CDR3 is made up of 13 amino acids. V dropped 8 bases and J dropped 2 bases, with 9 bases sitting between them.